This TCR beta chain emerged from a study of Ad26.COV2.S vaccination and SARS-CoV-2 variants. Generated by immunoSEQ multiplex PCR, the TCRdb table keeps only in-frame clones and is missing some. Of approximately 500,000 clones listed, roughly 85% are singletons. With 2 bases removed from V and 2 bases from J, the gap between germline ends came to 10 bases. Germline V gene sequence: CDR1 GTSNPN, CDR2 SVGIG (reference sequence). The CDR3 has 13 amino acids. The treatment: roughly 20 received Ad26.COV2.S at low or high dose, single or two shots; several received placebo; per-sample allocation not given. Material that was analyzed had been drawn on day 63 after the first vaccine or placebo injection. This clone has just a few counts.

This specimen was peripheral blood, taken in a trial of Ad26.COV2.S vaccine versus placebo. The J gene is TRBJ2-7, the V gene TRBV30; no firm D call. This clonotype originated in a person between 18 and 65 years old who received the Ad26.COV2.S COVID-19 vaccine or a placebo. CDR3: CAWSRARAYEQYF. In DNA, the CDR3 is TGTGCCTGGAGTAGGGCCCGAGCCTACGAGCAGTACTTC.